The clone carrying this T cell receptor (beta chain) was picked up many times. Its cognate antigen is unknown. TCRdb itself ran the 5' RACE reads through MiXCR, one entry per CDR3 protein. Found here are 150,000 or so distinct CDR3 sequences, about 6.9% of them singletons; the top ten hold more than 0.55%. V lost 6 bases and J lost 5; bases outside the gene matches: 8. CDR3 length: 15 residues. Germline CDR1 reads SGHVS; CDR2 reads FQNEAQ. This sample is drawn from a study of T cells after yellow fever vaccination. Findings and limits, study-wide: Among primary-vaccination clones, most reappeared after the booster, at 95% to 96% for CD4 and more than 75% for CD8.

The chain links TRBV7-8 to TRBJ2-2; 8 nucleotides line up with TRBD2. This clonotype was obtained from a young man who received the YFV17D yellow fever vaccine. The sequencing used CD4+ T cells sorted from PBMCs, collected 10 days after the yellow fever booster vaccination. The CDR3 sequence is CASRVPGLGTGELFF. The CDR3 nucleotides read TGTGCCAGCAGAGTTCCGGGACTAGGTACCGGGGAGCTGTTTTTT.